Following are 18 T cell receptor beta chains from one sample sequenced in a study of beta chain features in type 1 diabetes. Sequenced material consisted of expressed TCRB transcripts (all of the isolated RNA was reverse transcribed). TCRdb's table, derived via immunoSEQ multiplex PCR, lists solely in-frame clones and lacks some. The sample has 40,000 or so clones, roughly 56% seen once. Specimen: Tregs from blood. These receptors were taken from a woman under 30 in good health.

In DNA, the CDR3 is TGTGCCAGCAGAGTCCCTGTCGGCGGGAGAAACATTCAGTACTTC. Encoded protein: CASRVPVGGRNIQYF. The V and J genes are TRBV28 and TRBJ2-4; TRBD2 matches at 7 bases. Unmatched junction bases numbered 11, after V lost 6 bases and J lost 6 bases. Germline V gene lookup returns CDR1 MDHEN and CDR2 SYDVKM. CDR3 length: 15 residues.

In this sample, this clone is medium-sized. The V gene is TRBV7-2, the J gene TRBJ2-7, with a possible D match to TRBD2 (5 bases). CDR1 SGHTA and CDR2 FQGNSA come from the germline V gene. The CDR3 spans 14 residues. V was clipped by 4 bases and J by 7 bases, with 17 bases between them. The CDR3 region has the DNA TGTGCCAGCAGCTCAAAGCGGCTAGCTACGGAGCAGTACTTC. It yields the protein CASSSKRLATEQYF.

This clone was recorded a few times. The J gene is TRBJ2-7, the V gene TRBV5-1; perhaps TRBD1 as D (7 bases). Between the trimmed V and J ends, which lost 3 bases and 2 bases, there was a span of 27 bases. This CDR3 is built from 19 residues. The germline CDR1 and CDR2 sequences are SGHRS and YFSETQ. The CDR3, as DNA: TGCGCCAGCAGCTCAACCGGAGGGGGGTGGGACAGATTAACCTACGAGCAGTACTTC. This gives the protein CASSSTGGGWDRLTYEQYF.

V is TRBV5-5 and J is TRBJ2-4; 9 bases fit TRBD2. J gave up 7 bases and V 0 bases, and 2 bases lay outside the gene matches. The CDR3 consists of 14 residues. Germline CDR1 reads SGHKS; CDR2 reads YYEKEE (reference sequence). The CDR3 nucleotides are TGTGCCAGCAGCTTGGTGGGGACTAGCAACATTCAGTACTTC. Translation gives CASSLVGTSNIQYF.

CDR3 protein: CASRGTGATNQPQHF. For the CDR3, the DNA is TGTGCCAGCAGAGGGACAGGGGCTACTAATCAGCCCCAGCATTTT. The V gene is TRBV2, the J gene TRBJ1-5, with 10 positions matching TRBD1. This CDR3 comprises 15 residues. Losses at the gene ends were 6 bases for V and 4 bases for J; bases not matched to a gene: 6. Per germline, CDR1 SNHLY and CDR2 FYNNEI. Supplemented by reference TRBV2 and TRBJ1-5, the full variable domain reads EPEVTQTPSHQVTQMGQEVILRCVPISNHLYFYWYRQILGQKVEFLVSFYNNEISEKSEIFDDQFSVERPDGSNFTLKIRSTKLEDSAMYFCASRGTGATNQPQHFGDGTRLSIL.

V and J are TRBV18 and TRBJ1-1; 8 bases line up with TRBD1. Per the germline V gene, CDR1 is KGHSH and CDR2 is LQKENI. The CDR3 runs 14 residues. Trimming cost V 6 bases and J 3 bases; bases outside gene matches: 6. CDR3 sequence (DNA): TGTGCCAGCTCCCATGACAGGGGATACACTGAAGCTTTCTTT. It codes for CASSHDRGYTEAFF.

The chain joins TRBV1 to TRBJ2-3; the D call of TRBD2 is as the table states it, not checked on the DNA. TRBV1 is a known pseudogene. CDR3 length: 17 amino acids. For the CDR3, the DNA is TGCACCAGCAGCCAAGATAGGAAGACTAGCGGTACAGATACGCAGTATTTT. Encoded protein: CTSSQDRKTSGTDTQYF.

The rearrangement links TRBV11-2 to TRBJ1-4; perhaps TRBD1 as D (5 bases). CDR1 and CDR2 (germline): SGHAT, FQNNGV. The CDR3 has 17 residues. V lost 1 base to trimming and J lost 4 bases, with 16 bases between them. The DNA of the CDR3 is TGTGCCAGCAGCTTAGTGGGTTGGGGCGCAGGTAATGAAAAACTGTTTTTT. Residues: CASSLVGWGAGNEKLFF.

This chain links TRBV30 with TRBJ1-2; tentative D call: TRBD1 (5 bases). Trimming took 3 bases from V and 2 from J, leaving 10 bases between them. The length of the CDR3 is 13 residues. Germline V gene data show CDR1 as GTSNPN and CDR2 as SVGIG (reference sequence). CDR3 in DNA: TGTGCCTGGAGCAGCGGGGGGAACTATGGCTACACCTTC. This translates into CAWSSGGNYGYTF.

The V gene is TRBV11-3, the J gene TRBJ1-1; no reliable D call. This CDR3 region has 20 residues. The germline gives CDR1 SGHNT, CDR2 YENEEA. Trimming left V 5 bases short and J 0 bases short, with 28 bases between. The CDR3 coding sequence is TGTGCCAGCAGCCCCAGTGTGGCCGGACTACCCTCGACCATGAACACTGAAGCTTTCTTT. Translation gives CASSPSVAGLPSTMNTEAFF.

The chain links TRBV5-1 to TRBJ2-2; 9 nucleotides agree with TRBD1. J gave up 3 bases and V 2 bases, and 2 bases lay outside the gene matches. Per the germline V gene, CDR1 is SGHRS and CDR2 is YFSETQ. CDR3 size: 15 residues. The CDR3 spells CASSLRQGDTGELFF. In DNA, the CDR3 is TGCGCCAGCAGCTTACGACAGGGGGACACCGGGGAGCTGTTTTTT.

This clone was counted a few times. This sequence joins TRBV5-6 and TRBJ2-1, with TRBD2 matching 10 bases. The germline V gene encodes CDR1 SGHDT and CDR2 YYEEEE. This CDR3 has 15 amino acids. V lost 0 bases, J lost 12 bases, and 9 bases stayed unmatched. The CDR3 DNA is TGTGCCAGCAGCTTGGCTCTAGCGGGAGAGTTCGGGCAGTTCTTC. Translation: CASSLALAGEFGQFF.

The chain carries TRBV6-6 and TRBJ2-7; TRBD1 is a possible D gene (5 bases). Between the trimmed V and J ends, which lost 2 bases and 2 bases, there was a span of 13 bases. Germline assignment: CDR1 MNHNY and CDR2 SVGAGI (reference sequence). The length of the CDR3 is 15 residues. The CDR3 sequence: CASSYVDSLAYEQYF. The DNA of the CDR3 is TGTGCCAGCAGTTACGTAGACAGCCTAGCCTACGAGCAGTACTTC.

The rearrangement links TRBV15 to TRBJ1-3, with D possibly TRBD1 on 5 matching bases. CDR1 and CDR2 from the germline V gene are LNHNV and YYDKDF (reference sequence). Trimming took off 0 bases at V and 0 bases at J, with 9 bases between the two ends. The CDR3 has 16 residues. CDR3 loop: CATSREQDNSGNTIYF. The CDR3 DNA reads TGTGCCACCAGCAGAGAACAGGATAACTCTGGAAACACCATATATTTT.

The chain uses TRBV27 and TRBJ1-2; 12 bases match TRBD1. CDR1 is MNHEY, CDR2 SMNVEV, per germline (reference sequence). The CDR3 is 15 residues long. After removal of 8 bases from V and 9 bases from J, the junction contained 13 bases not matched to a gene. CDR3 nucleotides: TGTGCCAGCCTACCTACCGGGACAGGGGGCAGGAGCTACACCTTC. Residues: CASLPTGTGGRSYTF.

CDR3 nucleotides: TGTGCCAGCAAGGGGGACGCTACGCCCCACGAGCAGTACTTC. Translating it yields CASKGDATPHEQYF. This chain connects TRBV6-5 to TRBJ2-7, with a weak D call TRBD1 (6 bases). Trimming pared 7 bases from V and 5 bases from J, leaving 18 bases between. The CDR3 loop spans 14 amino acids. In germline, CDR1 is MNHEY, CDR2 SVGAGI.

This clone was counted only a few times. The chain uses TRBV30 and TRBJ2-7; 9 nucleotides line up with TRBD1. Unmatched junction bases numbered 4, after V lost 7 bases and J lost 3 bases. From germline, CDR1 is GTSNPN and CDR2 SVGIG (reference sequence). CDR3 length: 12 residues. This CDR3 is CAYETGGYEQYF. CDR3 bases: TGTGCCTATGAGACAGGGGGCTACGAGCAGTACTTC.

The chain has TRBV28 and TRBJ2-4; 11 nucleotides line up with TRBD1. The V segment lost 6 bases and the J segment 6 bases; nucleotides outside the gene matches: 4. CDR1 is MDHEN and CDR2 is SYDVKM in the germline V gene. This CDR3 comprises 14 residues. The CDR3, as DNA: TGTGCCAGCAGCTCGGGGACAGGGGGAAACATTCAGTACTTC. This encodes CASSSGTGGNIQYF.